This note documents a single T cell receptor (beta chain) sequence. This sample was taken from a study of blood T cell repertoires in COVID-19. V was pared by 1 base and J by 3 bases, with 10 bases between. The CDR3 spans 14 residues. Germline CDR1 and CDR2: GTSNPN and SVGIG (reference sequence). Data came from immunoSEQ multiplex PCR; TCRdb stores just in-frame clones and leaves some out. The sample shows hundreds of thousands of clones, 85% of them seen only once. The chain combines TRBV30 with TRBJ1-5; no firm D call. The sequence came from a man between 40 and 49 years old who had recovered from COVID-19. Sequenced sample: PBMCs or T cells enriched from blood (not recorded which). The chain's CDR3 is CAWSEGGHNQPQHF. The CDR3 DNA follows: TGTGCCTGGAGTGAGGGAGGGCACAATCAGCCCCAGCATTTT.